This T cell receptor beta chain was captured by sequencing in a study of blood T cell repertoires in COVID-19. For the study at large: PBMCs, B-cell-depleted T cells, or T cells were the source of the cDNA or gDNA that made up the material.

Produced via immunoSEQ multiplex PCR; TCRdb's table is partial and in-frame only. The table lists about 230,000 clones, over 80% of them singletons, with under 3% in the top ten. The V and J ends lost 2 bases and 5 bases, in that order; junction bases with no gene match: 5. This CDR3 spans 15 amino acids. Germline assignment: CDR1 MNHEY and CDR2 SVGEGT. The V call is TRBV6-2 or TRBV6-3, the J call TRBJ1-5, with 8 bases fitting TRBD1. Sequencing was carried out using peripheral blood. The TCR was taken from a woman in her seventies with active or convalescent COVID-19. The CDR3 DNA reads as TGTGCCAGCAGTTACGGGGCCAGGGGGCATCAGCCCCAGCATTTT. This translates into CASSYGARGHQPQHF.